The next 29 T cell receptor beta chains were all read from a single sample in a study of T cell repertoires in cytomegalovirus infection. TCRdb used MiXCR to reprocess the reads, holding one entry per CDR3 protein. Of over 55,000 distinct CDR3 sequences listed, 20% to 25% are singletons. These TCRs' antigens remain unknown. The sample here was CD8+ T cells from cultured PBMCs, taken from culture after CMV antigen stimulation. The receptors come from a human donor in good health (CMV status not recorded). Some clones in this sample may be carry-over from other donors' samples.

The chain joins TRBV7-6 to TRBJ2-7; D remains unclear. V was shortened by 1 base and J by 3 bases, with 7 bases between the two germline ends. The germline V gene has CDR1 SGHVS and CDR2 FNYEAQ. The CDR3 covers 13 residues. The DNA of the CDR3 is TGTGCCAGCAGCTTAGACGATTTCTACGAGCAGTACTTC. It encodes CASSLDDFYEQYF.

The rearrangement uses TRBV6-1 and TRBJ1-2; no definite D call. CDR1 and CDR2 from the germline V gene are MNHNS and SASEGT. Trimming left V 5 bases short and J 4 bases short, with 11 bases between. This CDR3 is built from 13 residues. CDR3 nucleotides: TGTGCCAGCAGTTACGGGGATCCCTATGGCTACACCTTC. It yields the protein CASSYGDPYGYTF.

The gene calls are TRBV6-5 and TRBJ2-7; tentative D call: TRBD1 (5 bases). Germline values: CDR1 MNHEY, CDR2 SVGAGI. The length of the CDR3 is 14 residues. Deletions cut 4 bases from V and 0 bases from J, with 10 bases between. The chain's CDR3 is CASSFKGLSYEQYF. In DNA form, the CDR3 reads TGTGCCAGCAGTTTCAAGGGGCTCTCCTACGAGCAGTACTTC.

In nucleotides, the CDR3 is TGTGCCAGCAGTGAATTTCGGGCATTAAGGGGGACAGAAAATTTCTCCAATGAGCAGTTCTTC. Protein: CASSEFRALRGTENFSNEQFF. The chain links TRBV6-1 to TRBJ2-1; 7 positions agree with TRBD1. The germline CDR1 and CDR2 sequences are MNHNS and SASEGT. There are 21 residues in the CDR3. Trimming at V came to 2 bases and at J to 6 bases, leaving 25 bases not matched to a gene.

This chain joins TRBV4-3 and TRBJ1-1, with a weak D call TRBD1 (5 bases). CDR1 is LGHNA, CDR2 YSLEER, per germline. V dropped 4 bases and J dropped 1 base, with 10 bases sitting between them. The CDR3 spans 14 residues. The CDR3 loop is CASSRNQGNTEAFF. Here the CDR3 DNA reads TGCGCCAGCAGCCGCAACCAGGGGAACACTGAAGCTTTCTTT.

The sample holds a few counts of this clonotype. This chain's CDR3 is CASSLEGSLLSWGYTF. CDR3 nucleotide sequence: TGTGCCAGCAGCCTCGAAGGCTCACTTCTCTCCTGGGGCTACACCTTC. J is TRBJ1-2 and V is TRBV7-9; D uncertain. The length of the CDR3 is 16 residues. Looked up from germline, CDR1 is SEHNR and CDR2 is FQNEAQ (reference sequence). The V gene lost 5 bases and the J gene lost 8 bases, with 24 bases spanning the gap.

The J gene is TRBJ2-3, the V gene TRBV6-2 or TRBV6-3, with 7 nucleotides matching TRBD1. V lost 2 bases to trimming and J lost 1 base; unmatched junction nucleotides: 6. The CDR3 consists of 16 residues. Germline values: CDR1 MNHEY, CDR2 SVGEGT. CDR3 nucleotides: TGTGCCAGCAGTTACGGGGAAGGGGGCGGCACAGATACGCAGTATTTT. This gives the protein CASSYGEGGGTDTQYF.

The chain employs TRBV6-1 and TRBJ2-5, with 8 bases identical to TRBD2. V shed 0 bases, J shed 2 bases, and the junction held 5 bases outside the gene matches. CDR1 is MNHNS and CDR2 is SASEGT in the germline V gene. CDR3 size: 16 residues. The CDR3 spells CASSEAGGGIQETQYF. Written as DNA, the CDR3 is TGTGCCAGCAGTGAAGCTGGCGGGGGGATACAAGAGACCCAGTACTTC.

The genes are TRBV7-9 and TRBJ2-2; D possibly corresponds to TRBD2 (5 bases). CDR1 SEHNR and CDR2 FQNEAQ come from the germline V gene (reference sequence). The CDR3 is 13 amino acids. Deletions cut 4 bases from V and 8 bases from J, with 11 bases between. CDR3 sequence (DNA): TGTGCCAGCAGCTCAGGACTGGGAGGGGAGCTGTTTTTT. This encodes CASSSGLGGELFF.

The CDR3 sequence is CASSSGQDPSGANVLTF. CDR3 sequence (DNA): TGTGCCAGCAGCTCTGGACAGGATCCCTCTGGGGCCAACGTCCTGACTTTC. The rearrangement links TRBV5-6 to TRBJ2-6; TRBD1 aligns across 7 bases. Germline assignment: CDR1 SGHDT and CDR2 YYEEEE. V dropped 3 bases and J dropped 0; count of bases not matched to a gene: 6. The CDR3 loop spans 17 amino acids.

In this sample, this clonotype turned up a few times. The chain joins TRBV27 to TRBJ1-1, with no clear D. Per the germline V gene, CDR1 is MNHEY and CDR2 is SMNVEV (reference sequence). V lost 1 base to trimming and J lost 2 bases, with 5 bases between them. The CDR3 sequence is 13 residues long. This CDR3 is CASSLYINTEAFF. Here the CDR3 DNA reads TGTGCCAGCAGTTTATACATTAACACTGAAGCTTTCTTT.

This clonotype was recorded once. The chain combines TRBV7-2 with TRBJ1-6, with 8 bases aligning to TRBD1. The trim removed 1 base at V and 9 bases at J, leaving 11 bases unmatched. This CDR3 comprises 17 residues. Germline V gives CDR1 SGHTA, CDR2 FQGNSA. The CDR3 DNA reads TGTGCCAGCAGCTTAGGAGTCAGGGGGCGTTCAATTTCACCCCTCCACTTT. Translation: CASSLGVRGRSISPLHF. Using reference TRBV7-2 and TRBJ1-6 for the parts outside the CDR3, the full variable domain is GAGVSQSPSNKVTEKGKDVELRCDPISGHTALYWYRQSLGQGLEFLIYFQGNSAPDKSGLPSDRFSAERTGGSVSTLTIQRTQQEDSAVYLCASSLGVRGRSISPLHFGNGTRLTVT.

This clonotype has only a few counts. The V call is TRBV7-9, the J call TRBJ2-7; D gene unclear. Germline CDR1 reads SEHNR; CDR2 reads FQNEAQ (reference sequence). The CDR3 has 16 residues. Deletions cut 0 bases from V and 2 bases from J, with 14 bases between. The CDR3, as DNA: TGTGCCAGCAGCTTAGCTCAAGGACGAAAACCCTACGAGCAGTACTTC. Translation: CASSLAQGRKPYEQYF.

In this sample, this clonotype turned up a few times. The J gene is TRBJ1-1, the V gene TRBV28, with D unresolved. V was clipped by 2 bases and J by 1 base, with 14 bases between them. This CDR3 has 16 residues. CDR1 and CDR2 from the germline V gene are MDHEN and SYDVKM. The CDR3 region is CASSLRAGGQNTEAFF. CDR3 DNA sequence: TGTGCCAGCAGTTTACGGGCAGGCGGCCAGAACACTGAAGCTTTCTTT.

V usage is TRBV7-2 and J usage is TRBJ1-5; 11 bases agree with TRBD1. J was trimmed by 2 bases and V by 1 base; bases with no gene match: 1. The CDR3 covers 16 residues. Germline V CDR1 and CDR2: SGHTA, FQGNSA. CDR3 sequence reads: CASSLVGQGGNQPQHF. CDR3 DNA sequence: TGTGCCAGCAGCTTAGTGGGACAGGGGGGCAATCAGCCCCAGCATTTT.

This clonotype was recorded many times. This chain's CDR3 is CASSISGGLNTEAFF. The CDR3 nucleotides read TGTGCCAGTAGTATTAGCGGAGGGCTGAACACTGAAGCTTTCTTT. The rearrangement joins TRBV19 to TRBJ1-1; no reliable D call. V lost 3 bases and J 0 bases, leaving 11 bases between the germline ends. The CDR3 runs to 15 residues. CDR1 and CDR2 (germline): LNHDA, SQIVND (reference sequence).

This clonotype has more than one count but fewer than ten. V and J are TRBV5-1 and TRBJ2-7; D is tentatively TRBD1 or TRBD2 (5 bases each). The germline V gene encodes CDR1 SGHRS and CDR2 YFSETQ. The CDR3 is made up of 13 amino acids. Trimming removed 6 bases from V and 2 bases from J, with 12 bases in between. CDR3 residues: CASNRDGTYEQYF. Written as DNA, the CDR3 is TGCGCCAGCAACCGGGACGGGACCTACGAGCAGTACTTC.

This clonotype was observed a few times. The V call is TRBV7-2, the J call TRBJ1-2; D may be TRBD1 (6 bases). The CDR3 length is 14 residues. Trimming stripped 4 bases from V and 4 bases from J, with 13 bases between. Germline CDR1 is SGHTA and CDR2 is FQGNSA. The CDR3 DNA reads TGTGCCAGCAGCTCCCCGACAGGTCCCTATGGCTACACCTTC. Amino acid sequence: CASSSPTGPYGYTF.

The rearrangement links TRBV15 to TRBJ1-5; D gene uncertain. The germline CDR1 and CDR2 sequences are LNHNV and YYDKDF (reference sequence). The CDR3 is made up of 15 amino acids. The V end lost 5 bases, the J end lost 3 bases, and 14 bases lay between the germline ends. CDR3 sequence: CATSDTRRVNQPQHF. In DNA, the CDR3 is TGTGCCACCAGCGACACAAGGAGGGTCAATCAGCCCCAGCATTTT.

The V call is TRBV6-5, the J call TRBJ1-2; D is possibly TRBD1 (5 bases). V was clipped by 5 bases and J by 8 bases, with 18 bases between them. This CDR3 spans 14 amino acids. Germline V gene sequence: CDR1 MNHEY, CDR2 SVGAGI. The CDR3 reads CASSPSRGALGYTF. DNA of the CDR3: TGTGCCAGCAGTCCGTCGAGGGGCGCGCTGGGCTACACCTTC.

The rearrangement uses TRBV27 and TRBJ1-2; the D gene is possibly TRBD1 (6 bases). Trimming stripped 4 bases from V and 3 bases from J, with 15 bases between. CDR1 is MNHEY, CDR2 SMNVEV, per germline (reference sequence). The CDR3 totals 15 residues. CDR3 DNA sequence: TGTGCCAGCAGTTCCCAGACAGGTTTAGACTATGGCTACACCTTC. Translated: CASSSQTGLDYGYTF.

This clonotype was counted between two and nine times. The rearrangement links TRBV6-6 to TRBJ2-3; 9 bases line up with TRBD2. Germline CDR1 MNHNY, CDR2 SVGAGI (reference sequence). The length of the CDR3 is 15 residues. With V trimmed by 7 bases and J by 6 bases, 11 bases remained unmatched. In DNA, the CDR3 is TGTGCCAGCAATCCGGGACTAGCATTTGTTGATACGCAGTATTTT. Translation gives CASNPGLAFVDTQYF.

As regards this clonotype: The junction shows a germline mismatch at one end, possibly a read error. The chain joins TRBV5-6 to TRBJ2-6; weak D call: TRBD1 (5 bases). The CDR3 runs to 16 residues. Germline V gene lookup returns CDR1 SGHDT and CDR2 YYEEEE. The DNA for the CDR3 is TGTGCCAGCACCTCACGAAAGGGCTCTGGGGCCAACGGCCTGACTTTC. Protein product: CASTSRKGSGANGLTF.

In DNA, the CDR3 is TGTGCCATCAGTCCTAAACAGGGGGGGAACGAGCAGTACTTC. Residues: CAISPKQGGNEQYF. The chain uses TRBV10-3 and TRBJ2-7, with D maybe TRBD1 (8 bases). Trimming removed 5 bases at V and 5 bases at J, with 16 bases between. This CDR3 contains 14 residues. CDR1 is ENHRY, CDR2 SYGVKD, per germline.

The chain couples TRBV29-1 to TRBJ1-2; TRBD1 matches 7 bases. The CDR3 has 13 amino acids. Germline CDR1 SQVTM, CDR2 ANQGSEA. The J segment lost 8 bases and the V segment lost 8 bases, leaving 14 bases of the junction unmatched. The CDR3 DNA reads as TGCAGCATCCGCTCCCGACAGGGTCAAGGCTACACCTTC. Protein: CSIRSRQGQGYTF.

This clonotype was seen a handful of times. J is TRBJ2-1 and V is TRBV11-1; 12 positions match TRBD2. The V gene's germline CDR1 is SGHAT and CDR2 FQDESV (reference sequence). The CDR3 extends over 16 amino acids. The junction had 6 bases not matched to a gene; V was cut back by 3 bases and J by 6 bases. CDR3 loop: CASSFPLAGGPNEQFF. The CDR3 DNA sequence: TGTGCCAGCAGCTTCCCACTAGCGGGGGGTCCCAATGAGCAGTTCTTC.

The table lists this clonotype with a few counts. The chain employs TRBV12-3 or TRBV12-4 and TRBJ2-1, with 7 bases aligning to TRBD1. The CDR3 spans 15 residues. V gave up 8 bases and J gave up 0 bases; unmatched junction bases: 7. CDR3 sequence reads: CASSLGGRSYNEQFF. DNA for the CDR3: TGTGCCAGCTCCTTAGGGGGCCGCTCCTACAATGAGCAGTTCTTC.

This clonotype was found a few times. As DNA, the CDR3 is TGTGCCAGCAGCTTATCGGAAGGGGGGGGGCGCCGCACTAATGAAAAACTGTTTTTT. This translates into CASSLSEGGGRRTNEKLFF. The V call is TRBV7-8, the J call TRBJ1-4, with D perhaps TRBD1 (6 bases). V shed 2 bases and J shed 2 bases, with 21 bases lying between them. The CDR3 runs to 19 residues. The germline V gene has CDR1 SGHVS and CDR2 FQNEAQ. The full variable domain, rest sourced from reference TRBV7-8 and TRBJ1-4, is GAGVSQSPRYKVAKRGQDVALRCDPISGHVSLFWYQQALGQGPEFLTYFQNEAQLDKSGLPSDRFFAERPEGSVSTLKIQRTQQEDSAVYLCASSLSEGGGRRTNEKLFFGSGTQLSVL.

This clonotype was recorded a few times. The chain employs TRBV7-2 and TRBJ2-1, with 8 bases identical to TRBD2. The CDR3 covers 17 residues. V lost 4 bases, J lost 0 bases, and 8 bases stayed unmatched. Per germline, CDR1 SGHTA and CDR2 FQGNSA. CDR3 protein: CASSWPGGLSSYNEQFF. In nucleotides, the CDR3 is TGTGCCAGCAGCTGGCCGGGGGGGTTAAGCTCCTACAATGAGCAGTTCTTC.